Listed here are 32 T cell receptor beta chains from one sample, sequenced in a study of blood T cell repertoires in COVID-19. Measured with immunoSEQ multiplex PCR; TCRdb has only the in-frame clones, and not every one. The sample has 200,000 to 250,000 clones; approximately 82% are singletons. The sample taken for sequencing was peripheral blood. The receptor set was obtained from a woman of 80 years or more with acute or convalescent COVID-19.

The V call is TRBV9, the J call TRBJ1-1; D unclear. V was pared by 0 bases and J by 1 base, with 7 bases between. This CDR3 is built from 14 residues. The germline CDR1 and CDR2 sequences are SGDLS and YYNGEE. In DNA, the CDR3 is TGTGCCAGCAGCGTAGTTCCAGAGAACACTGAAGCTTTCTTT. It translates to CASSVVPENTEAFF.

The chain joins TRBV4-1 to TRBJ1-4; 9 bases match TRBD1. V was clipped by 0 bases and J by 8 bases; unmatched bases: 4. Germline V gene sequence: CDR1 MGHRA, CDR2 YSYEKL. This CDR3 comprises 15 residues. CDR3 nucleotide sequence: TGCGCCAGCAGCCAAGAGGACAGGGGTGGCGAAAAACTGTTTTTT. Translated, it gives CASSQEDRGGEKLFF.

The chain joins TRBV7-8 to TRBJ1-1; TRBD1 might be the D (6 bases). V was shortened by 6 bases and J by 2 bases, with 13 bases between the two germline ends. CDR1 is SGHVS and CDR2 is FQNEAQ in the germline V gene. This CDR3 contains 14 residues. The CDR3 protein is CASSGGGVNTEAFF. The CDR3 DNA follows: TGTGCCAGCAGTGGAGGGGGGGTCAACACTGAAGCTTTCTTT. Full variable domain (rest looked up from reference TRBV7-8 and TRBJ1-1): GAGVSQSPRYKVAKRGQDVALRCDPISGHVSLFWYQQALGQGPEFLTYFQNEAQLDKSGLPSDRFFAERPEGSVSTLKIQRTQQEDSAVYLCASSGGGVNTEAFFGQGTRLTVV.

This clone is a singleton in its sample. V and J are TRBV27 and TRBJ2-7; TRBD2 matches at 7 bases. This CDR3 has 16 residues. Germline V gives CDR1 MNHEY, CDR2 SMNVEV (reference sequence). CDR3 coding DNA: TGTGCTATAAACCCGTTTGAGAGCGGGGAGTCCTACGAGCAGTACTTC. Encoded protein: CAINPFESGESYEQYF.

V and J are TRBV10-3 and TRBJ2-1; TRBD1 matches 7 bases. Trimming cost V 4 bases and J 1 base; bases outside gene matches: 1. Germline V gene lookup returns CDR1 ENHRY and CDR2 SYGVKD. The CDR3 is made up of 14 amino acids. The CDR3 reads CAISGTGSYNEQFF. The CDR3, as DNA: TGTGCCATCAGTGGGACAGGTTCCTACAATGAGCAGTTCTTC.

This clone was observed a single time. CDR3: CASSPRGQGYEQYF. CDR3 DNA sequence: TGTGCCAGTAGTCCGAGGGGACAGGGCTACGAGCAGTACTTC. The chain is built from TRBV19 and TRBJ2-7, with TRBD1 matching 9 bases. The CDR3 sequence is 14 residues long. Germline values: CDR1 LNHDA, CDR2 SQIVND (reference sequence). Losses at the gene ends were 5 bases for V and 3 bases for J; bases not matched to a gene: 5.

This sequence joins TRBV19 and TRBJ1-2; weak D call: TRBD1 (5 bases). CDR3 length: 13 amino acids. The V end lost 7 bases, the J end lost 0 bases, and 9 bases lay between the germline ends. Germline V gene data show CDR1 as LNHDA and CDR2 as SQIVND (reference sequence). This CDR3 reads CASTGHSNYGYTF. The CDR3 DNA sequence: TGTGCCAGTACCGGACACTCTAACTATGGCTACACCTTC. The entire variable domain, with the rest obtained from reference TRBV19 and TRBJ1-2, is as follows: DGGITQSPKYLFRKEGQNVTLSCEQNLNHDAMYWYRQDPGQGLRLIYYSQIVNDFQKGDIAEGYSVSREKKESFPLTVTSAQKNPTAFYLCASTGHSNYGYTFGSGTRLTVV.

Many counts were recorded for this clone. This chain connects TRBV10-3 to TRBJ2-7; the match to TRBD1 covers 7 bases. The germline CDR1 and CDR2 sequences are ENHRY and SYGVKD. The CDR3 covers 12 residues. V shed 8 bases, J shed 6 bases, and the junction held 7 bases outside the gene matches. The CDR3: CAISGQASEQYF. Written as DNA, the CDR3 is TGTGCCATCTCCGGACAGGCGTCCGAGCAGTACTTC.

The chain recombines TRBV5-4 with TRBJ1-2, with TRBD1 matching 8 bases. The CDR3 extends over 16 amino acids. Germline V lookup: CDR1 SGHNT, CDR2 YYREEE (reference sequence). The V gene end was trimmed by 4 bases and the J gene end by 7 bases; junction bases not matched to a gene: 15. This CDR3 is CASSPGQGRAKPGYTF. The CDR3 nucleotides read TGTGCCAGCAGCCCCGGACAGGGCCGAGCTAAACCTGGCTACACCTTC.

In DNA, the CDR3 is TGTGCCATCAGCCCGGGACTAGCGGGAAGCACAGATACGCAGTATTTT. Amino acid sequence: CAISPGLAGSTDTQYF. The J gene is TRBJ2-3, the V gene TRBV10-3; 13 nucleotides line up with TRBD2. V lost 6 bases to trimming and J lost 0 bases; unmatched junction nucleotides: 3. CDR1 is ENHRY, CDR2 SYGVKD, per germline. This CDR3 has 16 amino acids.

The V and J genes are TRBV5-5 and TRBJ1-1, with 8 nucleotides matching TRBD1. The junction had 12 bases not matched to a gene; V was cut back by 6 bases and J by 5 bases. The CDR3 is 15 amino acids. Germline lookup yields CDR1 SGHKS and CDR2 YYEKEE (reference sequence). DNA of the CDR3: TGTGCCAGCATACCAGGACAGACAGGGGCTACTGAAGCTTTCTTT. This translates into CASIPGQTGATEAFF.

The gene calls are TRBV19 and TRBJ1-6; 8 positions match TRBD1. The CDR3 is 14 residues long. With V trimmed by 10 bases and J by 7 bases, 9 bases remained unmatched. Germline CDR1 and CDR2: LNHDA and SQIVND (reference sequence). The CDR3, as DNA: TGTGCCACCCGAGGACAGGGTGAGAATTCACCCCTCCACTTT. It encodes CATRGQGENSPLHF.

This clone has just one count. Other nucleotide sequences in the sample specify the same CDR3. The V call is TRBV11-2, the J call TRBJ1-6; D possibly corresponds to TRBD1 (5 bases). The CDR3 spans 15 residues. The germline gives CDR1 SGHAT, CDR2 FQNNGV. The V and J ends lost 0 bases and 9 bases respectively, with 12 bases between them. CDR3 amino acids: CASSLEGRAGSPLHF. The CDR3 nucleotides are TGTGCCAGCAGCTTAGAGGGCAGGGCCGGTTCACCCCTCCACTTT.

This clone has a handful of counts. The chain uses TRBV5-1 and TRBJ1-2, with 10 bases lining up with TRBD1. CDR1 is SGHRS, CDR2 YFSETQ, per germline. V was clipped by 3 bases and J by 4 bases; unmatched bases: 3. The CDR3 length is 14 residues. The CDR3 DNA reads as TGCGCCAGCAGCTCGGACAGGGGGGGCTATGGCTACACCTTC. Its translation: CASSSDRGGYGYTF. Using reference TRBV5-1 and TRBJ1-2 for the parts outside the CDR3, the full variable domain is KAGVTQTPRYLIKTRGQQVTLSCSPISGHRSVSWYQQTPGQGLQFLFEYFSETQRNKGNFPGRFSGRQFSNSRSEMNVSTLELGDSALYLCASSSDRGGYGYTFGSGTRLTVV.

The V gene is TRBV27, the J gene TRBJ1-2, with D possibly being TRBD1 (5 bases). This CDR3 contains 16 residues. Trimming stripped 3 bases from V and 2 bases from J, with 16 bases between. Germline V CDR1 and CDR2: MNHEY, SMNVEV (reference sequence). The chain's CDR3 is CASSFGTHGGNYGYTF. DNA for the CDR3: TGTGCCAGCAGTTTCGGGACCCACGGGGGAAACTATGGCTACACCTTC.

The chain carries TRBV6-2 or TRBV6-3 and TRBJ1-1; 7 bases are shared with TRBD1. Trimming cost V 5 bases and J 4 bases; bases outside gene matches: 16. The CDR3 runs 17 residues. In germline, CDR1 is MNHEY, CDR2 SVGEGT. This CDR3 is CASSTPPEQGTFTEAFF. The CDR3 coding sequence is TGTGCCAGCAGTACCCCCCCGGAACAGGGGACTTTCACTGAAGCTTTCTTT.

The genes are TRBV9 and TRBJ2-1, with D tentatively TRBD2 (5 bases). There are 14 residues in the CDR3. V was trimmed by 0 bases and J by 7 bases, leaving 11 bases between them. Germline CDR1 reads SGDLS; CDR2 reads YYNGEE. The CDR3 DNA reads TGTGCCAGCAGCGTAGCTTCTAGCCGGAATGAGCAGTTCTTC. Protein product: CASSVASSRNEQFF.

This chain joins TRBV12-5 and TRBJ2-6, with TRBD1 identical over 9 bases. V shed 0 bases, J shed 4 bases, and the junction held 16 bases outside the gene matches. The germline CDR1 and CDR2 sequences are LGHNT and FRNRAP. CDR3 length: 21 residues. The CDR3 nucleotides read TGTGCTAGTGGTTTGGTACCGGTCTTGTGGGACAGGGACAAAGGGGCCAACGTCCTGACTTTC. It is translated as CASGLVPVLWDRDKGANVLTF.

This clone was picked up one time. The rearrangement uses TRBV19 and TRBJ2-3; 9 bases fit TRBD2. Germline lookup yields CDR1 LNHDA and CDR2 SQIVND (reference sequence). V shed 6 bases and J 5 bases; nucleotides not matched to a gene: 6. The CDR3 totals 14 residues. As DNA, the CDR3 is TGTGCCAGTAGAAGGGCGGGAGGGGGAGATACGCAGTATTTT. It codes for CASRRAGGGDTQYF.

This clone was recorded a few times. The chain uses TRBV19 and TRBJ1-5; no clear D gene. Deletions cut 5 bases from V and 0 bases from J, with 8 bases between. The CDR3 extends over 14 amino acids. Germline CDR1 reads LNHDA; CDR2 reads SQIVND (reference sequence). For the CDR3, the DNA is TGTGCCAGTAGTCCCGGTTATAGCAATCAGCCCCAGCATTTT. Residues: CASSPGYSNQPQHF.

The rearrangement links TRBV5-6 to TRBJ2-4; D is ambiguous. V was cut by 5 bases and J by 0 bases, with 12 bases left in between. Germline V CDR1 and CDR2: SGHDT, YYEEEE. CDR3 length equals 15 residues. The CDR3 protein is CASRTDTLAKNIQYF. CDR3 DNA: TGTGCCAGCAGAACTGACACCCTAGCCAAAAACATTCAGTACTTC.

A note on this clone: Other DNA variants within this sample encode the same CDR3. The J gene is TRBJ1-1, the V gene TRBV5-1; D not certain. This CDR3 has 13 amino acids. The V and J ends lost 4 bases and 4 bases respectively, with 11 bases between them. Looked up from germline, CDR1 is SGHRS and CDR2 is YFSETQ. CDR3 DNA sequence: TGCGCCAGCAGCCTTCTAGGCGGCACTGAAGCTTTCTTT. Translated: CASSLLGGTEAFF.

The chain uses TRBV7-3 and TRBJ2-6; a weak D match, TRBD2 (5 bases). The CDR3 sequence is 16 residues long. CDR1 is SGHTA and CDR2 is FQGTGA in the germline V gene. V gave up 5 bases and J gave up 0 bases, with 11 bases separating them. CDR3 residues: CASSMSGGSGANVLTF. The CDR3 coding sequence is TGTGCCAGCAGCATGTCAGGAGGCTCTGGGGCCAACGTCCTGACTTTC.

Written as DNA, the CDR3 is TGTGCCATCAGCCTGGAGGATTCGAGCACTGAAGCTTTCTTT. Translating it yields CAISLEDSSTEAFF. This sequence joins TRBV10-3 and TRBJ1-1; D not resolved. The CDR3 sequence is 14 residues long. Trimming took off 6 bases at V and 4 bases at J, with 15 bases between the two ends. Germline lookup yields CDR1 ENHRY and CDR2 SYGVKD.

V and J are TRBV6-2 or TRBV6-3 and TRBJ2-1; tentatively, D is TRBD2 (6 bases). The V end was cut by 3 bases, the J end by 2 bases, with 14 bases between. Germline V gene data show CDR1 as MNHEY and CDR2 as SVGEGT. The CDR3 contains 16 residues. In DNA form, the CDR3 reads TGTGCCAGCAGTTATCTGGCGGGAATTACCTACAATGAGCAGTTCTTC. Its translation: CASSYLAGITYNEQFF.

The CDR3 bases are TGTGCCAGCAGTGACGTGGGGGGGCCTCTAGAGACCCAGTACTTC. This codes for CASSDVGGPLETQYF. The V call is TRBV2, the J call TRBJ2-5; possibly TRBD2 for D (7 bases). Germline loops: CDR1 SNHLY, CDR2 FYNNEI. There are 15 residues in the CDR3. V was cut by 3 bases and J by 4 bases, with 15 bases left in between.

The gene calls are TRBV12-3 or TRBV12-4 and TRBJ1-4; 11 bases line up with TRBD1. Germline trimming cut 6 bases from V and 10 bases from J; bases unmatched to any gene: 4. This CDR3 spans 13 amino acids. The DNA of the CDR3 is TGTGCCAGCAGACCAGGGACAGGGGGAAAACTGTTTTTT. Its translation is CASRPGTGGKLFF.

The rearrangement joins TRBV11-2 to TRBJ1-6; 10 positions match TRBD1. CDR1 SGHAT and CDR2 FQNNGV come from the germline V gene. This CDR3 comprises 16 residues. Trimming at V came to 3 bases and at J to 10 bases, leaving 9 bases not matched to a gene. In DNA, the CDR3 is TGTGCCAGCAGCTTTCACCGGACAGGGGGAATGTCACCCCTCCACTTT. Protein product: CASSFHRTGGMSPLHF.

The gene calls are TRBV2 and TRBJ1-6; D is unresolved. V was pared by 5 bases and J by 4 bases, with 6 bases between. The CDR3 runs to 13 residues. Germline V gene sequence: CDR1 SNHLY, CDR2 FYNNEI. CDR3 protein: CASSPGYNSPLHF. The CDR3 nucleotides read TGTGCCAGCAGTCCGGGTTATAATTCACCCCTCCACTTT.

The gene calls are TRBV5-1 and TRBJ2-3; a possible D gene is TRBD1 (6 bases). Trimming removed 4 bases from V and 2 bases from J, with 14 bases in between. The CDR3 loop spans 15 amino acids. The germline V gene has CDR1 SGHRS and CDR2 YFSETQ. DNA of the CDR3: TGCGCCAGCAGCGGCGGTCAGGGGAACACAGATACGCAGTATTTT. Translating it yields CASSGGQGNTDTQYF.

The CDR3 is CASSYSRGFGYTF. The DNA of the CDR3 is TGTGCCAGCAGTTACTCTCGGGGATTCGGCTACACCTTC. This chain connects TRBV6-2 or TRBV6-3 to TRBJ1-2; D ambiguous. Trimming shortened V by 0 bases and J by 8 bases, and 10 bases separated the two germline ends. Germline V gives CDR1 MNHEY, CDR2 SVGEGT. This CDR3 is 13 amino acids long.

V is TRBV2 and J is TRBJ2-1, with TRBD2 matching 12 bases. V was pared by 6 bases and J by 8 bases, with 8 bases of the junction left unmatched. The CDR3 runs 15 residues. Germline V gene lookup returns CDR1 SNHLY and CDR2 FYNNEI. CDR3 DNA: TGTGCCAGCAGCCAGCTAGCGGGGGGGCTCGATGAGCAGTTCTTC. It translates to CASSQLAGGLDEQFF.